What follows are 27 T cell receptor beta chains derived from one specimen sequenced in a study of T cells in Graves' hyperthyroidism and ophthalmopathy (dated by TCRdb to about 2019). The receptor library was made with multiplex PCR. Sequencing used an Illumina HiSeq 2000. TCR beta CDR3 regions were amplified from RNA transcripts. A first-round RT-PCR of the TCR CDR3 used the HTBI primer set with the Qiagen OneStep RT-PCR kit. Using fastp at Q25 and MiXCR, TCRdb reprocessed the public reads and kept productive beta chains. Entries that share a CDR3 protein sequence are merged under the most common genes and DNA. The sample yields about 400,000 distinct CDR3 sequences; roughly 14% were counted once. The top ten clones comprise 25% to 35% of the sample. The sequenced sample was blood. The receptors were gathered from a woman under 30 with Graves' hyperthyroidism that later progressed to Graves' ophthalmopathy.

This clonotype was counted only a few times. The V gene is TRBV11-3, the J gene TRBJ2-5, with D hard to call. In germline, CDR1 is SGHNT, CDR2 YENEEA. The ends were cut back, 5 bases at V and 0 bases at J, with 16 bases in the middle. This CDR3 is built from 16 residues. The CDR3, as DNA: TGTGCCAGCAGCCCCCGAAAGGACGCAAACCAAGAGACCCAGTACTTC. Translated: CASSPRKDANQETQYF.

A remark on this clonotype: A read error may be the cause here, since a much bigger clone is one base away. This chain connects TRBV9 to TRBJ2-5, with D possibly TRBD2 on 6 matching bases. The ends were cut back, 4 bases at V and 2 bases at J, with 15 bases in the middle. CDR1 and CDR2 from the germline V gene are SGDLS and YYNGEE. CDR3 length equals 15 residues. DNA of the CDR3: TGTGCCAGCAGCCCGGGGGAGGCAGATCAAGAGACCCAGTACTTC. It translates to CASSPGEADQETQYF.

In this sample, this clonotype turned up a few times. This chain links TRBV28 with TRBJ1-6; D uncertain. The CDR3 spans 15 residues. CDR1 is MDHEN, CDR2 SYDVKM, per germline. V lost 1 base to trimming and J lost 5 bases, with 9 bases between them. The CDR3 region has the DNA TGTGCCAGCAGTTTATTCTACGGGGATAATTCACCCCTCCACTTT. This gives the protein CASSLFYGDNSPLHF.

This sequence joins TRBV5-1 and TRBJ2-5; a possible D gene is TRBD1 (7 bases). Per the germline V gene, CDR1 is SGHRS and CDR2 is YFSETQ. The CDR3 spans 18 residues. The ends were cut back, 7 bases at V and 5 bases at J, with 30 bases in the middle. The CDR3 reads CASGPGWGDRRVRETQYF. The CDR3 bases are TGCGCCAGCGGCCCAGGATGGGGGGACAGACGCGTTAGGGAGACCCAGTACTTC.

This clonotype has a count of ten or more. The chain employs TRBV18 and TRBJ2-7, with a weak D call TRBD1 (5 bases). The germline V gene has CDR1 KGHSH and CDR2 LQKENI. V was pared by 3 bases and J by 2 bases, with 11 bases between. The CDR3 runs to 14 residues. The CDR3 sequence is CASSPSMGPYEQYF. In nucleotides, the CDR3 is TGTGCCAGCTCACCGTCTATGGGGCCCTACGAGCAGTACTTC.

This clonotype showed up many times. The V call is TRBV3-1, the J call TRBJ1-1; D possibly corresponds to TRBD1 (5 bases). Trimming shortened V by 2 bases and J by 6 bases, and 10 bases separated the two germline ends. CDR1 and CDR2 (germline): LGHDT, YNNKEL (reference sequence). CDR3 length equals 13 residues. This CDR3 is CASSQHRGAEAFF. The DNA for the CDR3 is TGTGCCAGCAGCCAACACCGAGGGGCTGAAGCTTTCTTT. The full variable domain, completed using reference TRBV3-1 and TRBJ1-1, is DTAVSQTPKYLVTQMGNDKSIKCEQNLGHDTMYWYKQDSKKFLKIMFSYNNKELIINETVPNRFSPKSPDKAHLNLHINSLELGDSAVYFCASSQHRGAEAFFGQGTRLTVV.

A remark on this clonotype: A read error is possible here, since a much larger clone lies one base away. This CDR3 is CASSLPYRTPGRGNGCTF. CDR3 bases: TGTGCCAGCAGCTTACCATACCGGACCCCAGGGAGGGGGAATGGCTGCACCTTC. The chain couples TRBV7-2 to TRBJ1-2, with D perhaps TRBD1 (6 bases). The CDR3 contains 18 residues. Looked up from germline, CDR1 is SGHTA and CDR2 is FQGNSA.

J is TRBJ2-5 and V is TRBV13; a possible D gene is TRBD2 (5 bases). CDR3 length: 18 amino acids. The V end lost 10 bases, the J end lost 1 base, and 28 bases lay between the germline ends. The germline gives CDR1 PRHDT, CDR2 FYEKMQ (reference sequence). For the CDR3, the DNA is TGTGCCACCAGTGATTCCTATCTACTAGGGTCCCCCCAAGAGACCCAGTACTTC. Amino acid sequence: CATSDSYLLGSPQETQYF.

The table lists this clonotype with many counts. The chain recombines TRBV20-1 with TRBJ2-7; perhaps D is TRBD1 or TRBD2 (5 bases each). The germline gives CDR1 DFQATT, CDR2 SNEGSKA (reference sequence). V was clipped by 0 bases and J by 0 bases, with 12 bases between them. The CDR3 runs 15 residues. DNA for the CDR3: TGCAGTGCTAGAGATGGGACGGCAAGCTCCTACGAGCAGTACTTC. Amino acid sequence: CSARDGTASSYEQYF.

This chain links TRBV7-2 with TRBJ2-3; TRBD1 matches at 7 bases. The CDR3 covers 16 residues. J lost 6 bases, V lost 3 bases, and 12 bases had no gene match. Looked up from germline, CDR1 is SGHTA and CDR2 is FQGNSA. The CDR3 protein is CASSFIGGRGGDTQYF. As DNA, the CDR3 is TGTGCCAGCAGCTTTATAGGGGGCAGGGGTGGGGATACGCAGTATTTT.

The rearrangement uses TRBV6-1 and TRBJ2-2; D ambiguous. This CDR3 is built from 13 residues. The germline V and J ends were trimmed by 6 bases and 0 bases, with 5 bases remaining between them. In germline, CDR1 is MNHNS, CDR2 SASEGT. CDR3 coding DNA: TGTGCCAGCAGGCAGACGAACACCGGGGAGCTGTTTTTT. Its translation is CASRQTNTGELFF.

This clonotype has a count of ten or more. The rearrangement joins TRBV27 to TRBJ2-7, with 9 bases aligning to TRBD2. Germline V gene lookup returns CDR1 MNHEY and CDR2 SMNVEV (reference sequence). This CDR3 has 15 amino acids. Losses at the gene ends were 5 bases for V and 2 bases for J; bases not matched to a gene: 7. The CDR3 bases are TGTGCCAGCAGTCCATTAGCGGGAGAAGCCTACGAGCAGTACTTC. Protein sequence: CASSPLAGEAYEQYF.

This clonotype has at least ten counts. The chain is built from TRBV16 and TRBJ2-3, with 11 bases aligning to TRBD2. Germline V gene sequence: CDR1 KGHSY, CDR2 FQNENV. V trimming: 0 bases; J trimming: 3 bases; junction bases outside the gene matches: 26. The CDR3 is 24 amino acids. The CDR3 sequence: CASSQSPTSGTHTVSVHSTDTQYF. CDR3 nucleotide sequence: TGTGCCAGCAGCCAATCTCCGACTAGCGGGACCCACACCGTCTCAGTTCATTCAACAGATACGCAGTATTTT.

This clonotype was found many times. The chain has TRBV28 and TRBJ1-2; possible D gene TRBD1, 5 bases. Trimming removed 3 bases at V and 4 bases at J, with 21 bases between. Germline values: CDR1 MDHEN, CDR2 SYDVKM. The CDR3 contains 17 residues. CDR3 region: CASSLVLTVRDFYGYTF. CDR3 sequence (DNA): TGTGCCAGCAGTTTGGTTTTGACGGTCAGGGATTTCTATGGCTACACCTTC.

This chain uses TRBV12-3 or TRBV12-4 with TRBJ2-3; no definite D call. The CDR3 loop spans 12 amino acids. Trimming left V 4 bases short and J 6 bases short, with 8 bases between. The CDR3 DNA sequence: TGTGCCAGCAGTTCCTCTATTGATACGCAGTATTTT. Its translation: CASSSSIDTQYF.

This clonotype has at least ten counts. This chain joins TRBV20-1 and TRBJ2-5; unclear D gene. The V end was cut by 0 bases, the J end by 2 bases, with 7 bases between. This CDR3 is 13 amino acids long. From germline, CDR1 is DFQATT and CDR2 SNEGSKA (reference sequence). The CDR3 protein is CSARDRSQETQYF. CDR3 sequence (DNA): TGCAGTGCTAGAGATAGGTCTCAAGAGACCCAGTACTTC.

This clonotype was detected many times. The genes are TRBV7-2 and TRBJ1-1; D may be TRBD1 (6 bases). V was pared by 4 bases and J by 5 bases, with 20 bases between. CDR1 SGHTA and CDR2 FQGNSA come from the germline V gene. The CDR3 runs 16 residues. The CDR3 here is CASSSDFAGARTEAFF. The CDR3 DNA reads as TGTGCCAGCAGCTCTGATTTCGCGGGGGCGCGAACTGAAGCTTTCTTT.

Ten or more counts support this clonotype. CDR3 DNA sequence: TGTGCCAGCAGACCAGGGGGGGCCCGAAAACTGTTTTTT. Its protein product is CASRPGGARKLFF. The chain uses TRBV27 and TRBJ1-4, with 7 positions matching TRBD1. The CDR3 is made up of 13 amino acids. Germline CDR1 MNHEY, CDR2 SMNVEV (reference sequence). Trimming at V came to 6 bases and at J to 10 bases, leaving 8 bases not matched to a gene.

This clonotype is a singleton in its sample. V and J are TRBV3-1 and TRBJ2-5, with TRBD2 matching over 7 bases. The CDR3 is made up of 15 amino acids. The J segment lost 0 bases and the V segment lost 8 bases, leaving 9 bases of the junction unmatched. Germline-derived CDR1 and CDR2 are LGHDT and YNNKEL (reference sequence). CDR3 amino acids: CASGGTSANQETQYF. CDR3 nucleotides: TGTGCCAGCGGCGGTACTAGCGCTAACCAAGAGACCCAGTACTTC.

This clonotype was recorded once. The CDR3: CASSEGAVTDTQYF. CDR3 DNA: TGTGCCAGCAGTGAAGGAGCGGTTACAGATACGCAGTATTTT. The rearrangement links TRBV2 to TRBJ2-3; TRBD2 is a possible D gene (5 bases). The CDR3 contains 14 residues. Trimming took 1 base from V and 3 from J, leaving 8 bases between them. Germline V gene lookup returns CDR1 SNHLY and CDR2 FYNNEI.

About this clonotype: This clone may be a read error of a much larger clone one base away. The CDR3 nucleotides are TGTGTCAGCGCGAGACAGGGGCGTGTTGGCTACACCTTC. Its protein product is CVSARQGRVGYTF. V usage is TRBV7-9 and J usage is TRBJ1-2; 8 bases fit TRBD1. Germline V gives CDR1 SEHNR, CDR2 FQNEAQ (reference sequence). The CDR3 loop spans 13 amino acids.

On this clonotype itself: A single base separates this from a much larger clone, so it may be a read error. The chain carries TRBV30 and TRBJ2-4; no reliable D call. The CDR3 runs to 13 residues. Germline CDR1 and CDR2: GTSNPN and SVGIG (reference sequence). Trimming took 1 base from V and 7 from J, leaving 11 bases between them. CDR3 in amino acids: CAWSAIPRNIQYF. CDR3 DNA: TGTGCCTGGAGTGCAATCCCGAGGAACATTCAGTACTTC.

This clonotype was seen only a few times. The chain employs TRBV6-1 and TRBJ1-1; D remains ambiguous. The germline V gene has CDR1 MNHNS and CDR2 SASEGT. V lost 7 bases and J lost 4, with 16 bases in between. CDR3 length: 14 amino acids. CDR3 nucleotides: TGTGCCAGCACCCCAGGAAGGCTGAGCACTGAAGCTTTCTTT. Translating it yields CASTPGRLSTEAFF.

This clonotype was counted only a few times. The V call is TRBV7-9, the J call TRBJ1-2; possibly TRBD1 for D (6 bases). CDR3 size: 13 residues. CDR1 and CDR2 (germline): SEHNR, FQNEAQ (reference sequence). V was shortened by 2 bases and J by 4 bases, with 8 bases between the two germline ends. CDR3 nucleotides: TGTGCCAGCAGCTTACCAGGGGCCTATGGCTACACCTTC. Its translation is CASSLPGAYGYTF.

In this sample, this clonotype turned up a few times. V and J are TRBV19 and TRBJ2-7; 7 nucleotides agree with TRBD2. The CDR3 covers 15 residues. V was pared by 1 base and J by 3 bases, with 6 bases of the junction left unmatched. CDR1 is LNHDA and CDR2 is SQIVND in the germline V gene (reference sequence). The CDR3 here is CASSIAVASGYEQYF. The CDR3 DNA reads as TGTGCCAGTAGTATAGCGGTGGCTAGCGGCTACGAGCAGTACTTC.

CDR3 DNA: TGCGCCAGCAGCCAAATACTAGCGGGGGCAGATACGCAGTATTTT. Translated: CASSQILAGADTQYF. The chain employs TRBV4-1 and TRBJ2-3; 11 nucleotides align to TRBD2. Germline CDR1 is MGHRA and CDR2 is YSYEKL. Trimming at V came to 2 bases and at J to 4 bases, leaving 2 bases not matched to a gene. The CDR3 contains 15 residues.

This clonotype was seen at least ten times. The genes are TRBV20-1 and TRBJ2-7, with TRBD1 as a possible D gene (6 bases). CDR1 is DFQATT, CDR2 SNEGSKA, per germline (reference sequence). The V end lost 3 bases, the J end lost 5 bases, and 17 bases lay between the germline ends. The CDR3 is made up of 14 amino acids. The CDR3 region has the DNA TGCAGTGCTAGTGGTGTAGGGGGTAACCACGAGCAGTACTTC. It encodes CSASGVGGNHEQYF.